The clone carrying this T cell receptor (beta chain) was seen a handful of times. This CDR3 has 13 residues. V was shortened by 6 bases and J by 9 bases, with 15 bases between the two germline ends. CDR1 MNHNS and CDR2 SASEGT come from the germline V gene. TCRdb recomputed calls from the RT-PCR reads with MiXCR, one row per CDR3 protein. This sample has 900,000 to 1,000,000 distinct CDR3 sequences; approximately 19% occur once, and the top ten carry 5% to 6.5%. This sample stems from a study of patients and donors after allogeneic stem cell transplantation. Material for sequencing was blood, either unsorted or a sorted T cell fraction (not recorded which). The sequence came from a human donor who was either an allogeneic HSCT recipient or a stem cell or donor lymphocyte infusion donor (not recorded which). It is not recorded whose cells these are; they may come from a transplant donor. The chain has TRBV6-1 and TRBJ2-4; D possibly corresponds to TRBD1 (5 bases). The CDR3 reads CASSVGQGAIQYF. The DNA of the CDR3 is TGTGCCAGCAGCGTCGGACAAGGAGCCATTCAGTACTTC.